This T cell receptor beta chain derives from a study of long-term antiretroviral therapy in people with HIV (dated 2022 in TCRdb). Notes on the research overall: Collection of the earliest samples took place about a decade ahead of the 2015 WHO recommendation for immediate ART, at a time when ART was typically delayed until CD4 counts fell. A retrospective serial study tested whether ART initiation and durable HIV suppression were associated with changes in peripheral blood TRB repertoire composition and diversity. No cross-contamination during QIAcube processing turned up in test extractions that ran a monoclonal T-cell line alongside around 34 polyclonal samples. A total of roughly 200 cryopreserved PBMC samples came from around 30 adults with confirmed HIV infection and were collected serially over a mean of roughly 6 years (range 1-12). About 35% of the 30 participants with HIV were female. What the study reported, not specific to this receptor: Samples dated from the mid-2000s to the late 2010s, and the ART regimens used may be less effective than current ones. Inferences about post-ART repertoire changes are limited because no data were available on ART adherence, viral resistance or therapy changes. Because PBMC availability was limited, only the TCR beta chain was sequenced, with no alpha chain pairing. A significant increase in TRB diversity was found to be associated with ART initiation, although TRB diversity was observed to remain significantly below that of transplant donor controls even after long-term ART. Expanded TRB clones identified before ART initiation dominated the repertoire at all time points, although this dominance fluctuated and declined in many PLHIV after ART. Because cell numbers in pre-ART samples were limited, unsorted PBMC were profiled instead of sorted CD4+ and CD8+ T cells. Compared with controls, HIV repertoires had narrower CDR3 length ranges, and the network structure pointed to an antigen-experienced repertoire that shifted only slightly toward naive after ART.

The immunoSEQ hsTCRB v3.0 assay was used at survey level resolution for TRB variable region sequencing. TRB sequencing targeted a depth of roughly 40,000-55,000 T-cell genomes per sample. TRB libraries were pooled and sequenced on an Illumina MiSeq using a v3 150-cycle kit. The original pipeline was this. Analysis of repertoires was carried out in R inside a reproducible Nextflow workflow spanning QC, data transformation and analysis. LymphoSeq2, an R package for AIRR-Seq data exploration, was used to implement custom analyses. A handful of samples that produced fewer than 5000 total TRB sequences were removed, so 150 to 200 HIV repertoires were analyzed. Of the roughly 190 retained HIV repertoires, almost 60 were collected before and under 150 after ART initiation. Repertoires were downsampled to 5000 TRB nucleotide sequences, with summary statistics averaged over 100 downsampling iterations. TRB sequences were retained for analysis only if CDR3 regions of at least seven amino acids were present. Diversity was assessed using a clonality score derived from Shannon entropy and using the Gini coefficient. In the repertoire networks, any two of the top 5000 CDR3 amino acid sequences were connected whenever the two sequences differed by an edit distance of one. GLIPH2 predicted antigen specificity groups and MHC restriction for TRB CDR3 amino acid sequences. To flag known CMV, EBV, HIV or tissue antigen associations, CDR3 amino acid sequences were matched against VDJdb and McPAS-TCR. Pre-ART, post-ART and control groups were compared with Wilcoxon signed-rank tests and Holm-Bonferroni correction. TCRdb stores this immuneACCESS table with in-frame sequences only. Part of the clones is absent; in the studies checked, under half of the shortfall reflects unresolved V genes, and no reason is known for the rest. The V and J calls and the clone size are those of that table, but D and trimming were determined from the DNA. This sample is represented by around 34,000 clones; approximately 72% of them were singletons. Together, the top ten hold around 3.7% of the sample.

As to this clone: Its antigen remains unidentified. No base quality values were provided; no much bigger clone lies one nucleotide off.

To be included, a participant needed at least one PBMC sample from before ART initiation plus at least two post-ART samples. Treatment was received in the United States of America by all participants with HIV. Cryopreserved samples of about 0.95-11 million PBMC were thawed and washed before DNA extraction. At the time of the earliest PBMC sample for each participant with HIV, ages ranged from about 23 to 60 years. Each participant contributed PBMC samples from 1-4 timepoints before ART initiation and 2-8 timepoints after ART initiation, with a median of 7 samples. Serial HIV viral load, CD4+ T-cell count, ART history and demographic data were obtained for every participant. Genomic DNA was extracted from unsorted PBMC with a Qiagen kit on a QIAcube, with processing performed in batches of 12 samples. The cysteine opens and the phenylalanine closes a CDR3 of 14 amino acids. The kept DNA is CDR3 alone, 42 bases in frame from the first base. After removal of 6 bases from V and 6 bases from J, the junction retains 9 bases not matched to a gene. The germline V gene gives CDR1 as SGHDT and CDR2 as YYEEEE.

This TCR was recovered from a man aged 50-60 years with HIV. The chain joins TRBV5-6 to TRBJ1-2; TRBD1 aligns with 9 central bases. The specimen was unsorted PBMCs, collected 3 years after starting antiretroviral therapy. The bases are TGTGCCAGCAACGGTTGGGGACAGGGAGATGGCTACACCTTC. It encodes CASNGWGQGDGYTF.